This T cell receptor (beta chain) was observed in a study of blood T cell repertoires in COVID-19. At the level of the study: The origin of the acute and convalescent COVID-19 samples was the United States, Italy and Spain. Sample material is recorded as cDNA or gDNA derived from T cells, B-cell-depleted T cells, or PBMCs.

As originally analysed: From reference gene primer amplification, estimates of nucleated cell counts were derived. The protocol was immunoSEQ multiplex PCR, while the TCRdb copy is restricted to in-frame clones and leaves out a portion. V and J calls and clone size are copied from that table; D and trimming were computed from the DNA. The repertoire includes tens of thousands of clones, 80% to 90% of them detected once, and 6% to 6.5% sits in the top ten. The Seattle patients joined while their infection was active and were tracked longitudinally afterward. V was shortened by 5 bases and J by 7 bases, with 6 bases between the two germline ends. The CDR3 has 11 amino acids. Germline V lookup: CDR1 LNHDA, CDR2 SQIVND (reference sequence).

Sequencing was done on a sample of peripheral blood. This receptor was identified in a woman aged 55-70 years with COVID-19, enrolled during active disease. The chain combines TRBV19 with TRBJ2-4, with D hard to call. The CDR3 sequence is CASSHGNIQYF. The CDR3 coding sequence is TGTGCCAGTAGTCACGGGAACATTCAGTACTTC.